The entry below gives a single TCR beta chain sequence along with its context. This entry belongs to a study of OX40 agonist ivuxolimab in advanced cancers. Whole-study context: Each dose-escalation patient presented with hepatocellular carcinoma, melanoma, renal cell or head and neck cancer. With a range of roughly 23 to 79, age averaged approximately 55 years, and about 83% were male. Three dose-escalation patients had partial responses: one with hepatocellular carcinoma and two with cutaneous melanoma.

Sequencing was performed with immunoSEQ multiplex PCR; in TCRdb, only in-frame clones are kept and a portion is missing. The sample holds roughly 57,000 clones, 65% to 85% seen once. This CDR3 is built from 18 residues. V was pared by 3 bases and J by 3 bases, with 15 bases of the junction left unmatched. Germline V gene sequence: CDR1 SEHNR, CDR2 FQNEAQ (reference sequence). This receptor was obtained from an adult with an advanced solid tumor such as melanoma, head and neck, liver or kidney cancer. The input for sequencing was CD4+ or CD8+ T cells sorted from blood, taken in a trial of the OX40 agonist ivuxolimab. The chain carries TRBV7-9 and TRBJ1-1, with 8 bases matching TRBD1. CDR3 in DNA: TGTGCCAGCAGCTTCCCCAGGTTCAGGGGGCGGTTGGACACTGAAGCTTTCTTT. Translated: CASSFPRFRGRLDTEAFF.